The 21 T cell receptor beta chains reported below all come from one sample, sequenced in a study of cytomegalovirus exposure and HLA in healthy donors. This PCR relied on a set of 60 Vbeta primers and 13 Jbeta primers. Clones were sequenced by immunoSEQ multiplex PCR, and TCRdb holds only the in-frame ones, with some missing. The table records roughly 200,000 clones, around 83% of them present only once. The specimen sequenced was PBMCs. All receptors derive from a woman under 30 in good health and CMV-seronegative.

The V call is TRBV4-1, the J call TRBJ1-1, with 8 bases matching TRBD1. The V and J ends lost 5 bases and 3 bases, in that order; junction bases with no gene match: 17. CDR3 length: 18 residues. In germline, CDR1 is MGHRA, CDR2 YSYEKL. This CDR3 is CASSERNGQGARYTEAFF. In DNA form, the CDR3 reads TGCGCCAGCAGCGAACGAAATGGGCAGGGGGCGCGGTACACTGAAGCTTTCTTT.

This chain joins TRBV4-2 and TRBJ2-5; 7 bases map to TRBD2. The CDR3 covers 17 residues. With V trimmed by 1 base and J by 0 bases, 8 bases remained unmatched. Germline CDR1 is LGHNA and CDR2 is YNFKEQ. CDR3 coding DNA: TGTGCCAGCAGCCAAGTAGGGGCGGGGGAGGACCAAGAGACCCAGTACTTC. This sequence encodes CASSQVGAGEDQETQYF.

This clone has a handful of counts. The rearrangement joins TRBV4-1 to TRBJ1-2, with D uncertain. The V and J ends lost 2 bases and 0 bases respectively, with 4 bases between them. This CDR3 comprises 13 residues. Germline values: CDR1 MGHRA, CDR2 YSYEKL. Here the CDR3 reads CASSQPSNYGYTF. DNA for the CDR3: TGCGCCAGCAGCCAACCGTCTAACTATGGCTACACCTTC.

V gene TRBV30 combines with J gene TRBJ2-1; 16 positions match TRBD2. CDR1 is GTSNPN, CDR2 SVGIG, per germline (reference sequence). Unmatched junction bases numbered 7, after V lost 2 bases and J lost 6 bases. The CDR3 is 17 residues long. The CDR3 here is CAWSLTGTSGRGNEQFF. CDR3 DNA sequence: TGTGCCTGGAGTCTTACCGGGACTAGCGGGAGGGGCAATGAGCAGTTCTTC.

The rearrangement links TRBV7-8 to TRBJ1-2; 7 nucleotides align to TRBD1. The CDR3 totals 16 residues. Per the germline V gene, CDR1 is SGHVS and CDR2 is FQNEAQ. V dropped 4 bases and J dropped 0; count of bases not matched to a gene: 8. The CDR3 nucleotides are TGTGCCAGCAGCTCACACGTCGGGACAGCTAACTATGGCTACACCTTC. This sequence encodes CASSSHVGTANYGYTF.

This chain joins TRBV20-1 and TRBJ2-5, with D tentatively TRBD2 (5 bases). The closer fit of TRBJ2-7 to the DNA end suggests the J call may be wrong. The CDR3 sequence is 11 residues long. The V gene's germline CDR1 is DFQATT and CDR2 SNEGSKA (reference sequence). This CDR3 is CSATDLYEQYF. The CDR3 coding sequence is TGCAGTGCTACGGACTTGTACGAGCAGTACTTC.

CDR3 in amino acids: CSSSLDGSGPYEQYV. The CDR3 coding sequence is TGTTCCAGCAGCTTAGATGGTAGCGGACCCTACGAGCAGTACGTC. The chain uses TRBV7-9 and TRBJ2-7, with a weak D call TRBD2 (6 bases). Germline-derived CDR1 and CDR2 are SEHNR and FQNEAQ (reference sequence). The CDR3 is 15 residues long.

The chain recombines TRBV7-9 with TRBJ1-2; 9 nucleotides line up with TRBD1. The CDR3 is made up of 16 amino acids. V lost 0 bases to trimming and J lost 8 bases; unmatched junction nucleotides: 10. From germline, CDR1 is SEHNR and CDR2 FQNEAQ (reference sequence). The chain's CDR3 is CASSLAGQGEDRGYTF. CDR3 in DNA: TGTGCCAGCAGCTTAGCGGGACAGGGTGAGGATCGCGGCTACACCTTC. Supplemented by reference TRBV7-9 and TRBJ1-2, the full variable domain reads DTGVSQNPRHKITKRGQNVTFRCDPISEHNRLYWYRQTLGQGPEFLTYFQNEAQLEKSRLLSDRFSAERPKGSFSTLEIQRTEQGDSAMYLCASSLAGQGEDRGYTFGSGTRLTVV.

This clone has a handful of counts. This chain links TRBV4-3 with TRBJ2-7; possible D gene TRBD2, 6 bases. The CDR3 covers 17 residues. V was trimmed by 0 bases and J by 0 bases, leaving 15 bases between them. Germline CDR1 is LGHNA and CDR2 is YSLEER. The CDR3 region is CASSQELVGGDSYEQYF. DNA for the CDR3: TGCGCCAGCAGCCAAGAATTAGTCGGCGGGGACTCCTACGAGCAGTACTTC.

The rearrangement links TRBV27 to TRBJ2-7; D is possibly TRBD2 (5 bases). Per the germline V gene, CDR1 is MNHEY and CDR2 is SMNVEV (reference sequence). V was clipped by 5 bases and J by 1 base, with 15 bases between them. CDR3 length: 15 amino acids. CDR3 nucleotide sequence: TGTGCCAGCAGTGACCCGCGGAGAGGGTCCTACGAGCAGTACTTC. Its protein is CASSDPRRGSYEQYF.

This chain links TRBV4-3 with TRBJ2-7, with TRBD2 matching over 11 bases. Germline values: CDR1 LGHNA, CDR2 YSLEER. V shed 3 bases and J 5 bases; nucleotides not matched to a gene: 12. CDR3 length: 17 amino acids. The CDR3 coding sequence is TGCGCCAGCAGCCAGCGGAATTTAGCGGGAGGGCCTGACGAGCAGTACTTC. As protein: CASSQRNLAGGPDEQYF.

The V gene is TRBV5-1, the J gene TRBJ2-1; tentative D call: TRBD2 (6 bases). There are 15 residues in the CDR3. Per germline, CDR1 SGHRS and CDR2 YFSETQ. Between the trimmed V and J ends, which lost 7 bases and 1 base, there was a span of 15 bases. The CDR3 DNA follows: TGCGCCAGCGGCCTAGCGCGCTCATCCTACAATGAGCAGTTCTTC. This sequence encodes CASGLARSSYNEQFF.

CDR3 in amino acids: CASSLPGVMNTEAFF. The CDR3 region has the DNA TGTGCCAGCAGCTTACCAGGGGTAATGAACACTGAAGCTTTCTTT. The V gene is TRBV11-3, the J gene TRBJ1-1; D is perhaps TRBD1 (6 bases). The CDR3 runs to 15 residues. Germline V gene data show CDR1 as SGHNT and CDR2 as YENEEA. Trimming left V 2 bases short and J 0 bases short, with 10 bases between.

Worth noting for this clone: Other nucleotide sequences in the sample specify the same CDR3. V is TRBV19 and J is TRBJ1-5; no definite D call. CDR1 is LNHDA, CDR2 SQIVND, per germline (reference sequence). CDR3 length equals 15 residues. V shed 2 bases and J shed 0 bases, with 8 bases lying between them. The CDR3 nucleotides are TGTGCCAGTAGTATAACAGATTATAGCAATCAGCCCCAGCATTTT. Translated, it gives CASSITDYSNQPQHF.

This clone has only a few counts. The chain carries TRBV27 and TRBJ2-7; a weak D match, TRBD2 (5 bases). There are 14 residues in the CDR3. With 2 bases removed from V and 3 bases from J, the gap between germline ends came to 11 bases. Germline V lookup: CDR1 MNHEY, CDR2 SMNVEV (reference sequence). The CDR3, as DNA: TGTGCCAGCAGTTTACTGGTGGGGAGCTACGAGCAGTACTTC. It codes for CASSLLVGSYEQYF.

About this clone: This specimen includes other DNA sequences encoding the same CDR3. V is TRBV7-9 and J is TRBJ1-1; TRBD1 matches 7 bases. Trimming at V came to 5 bases and at J to 4 bases, leaving 4 bases not matched to a gene. Germline lookup yields CDR1 SEHNR and CDR2 FQNEAQ (reference sequence). This CDR3 comprises 13 residues. CDR3 bases: TGTGCCAGCAGCAGACAGGGAGGCACTGAAGCTTTCTTT. Protein product: CASSRQGGTEAFF. Full variable domain (missing parts from reference TRBV7-9 and TRBJ1-1): DTGVSQNPRHKITKRGQNVTFRCDPISEHNRLYWYRQTLGQGPEFLTYFQNEAQLEKSRLLSDRFSAERPKGSFSTLEIQRTEQGDSAMYLCASSRQGGTEAFFGQGTRLTVV.

The V gene is TRBV7-2, the J gene TRBJ2-3, with 9 bases fitting TRBD2. This CDR3 has 14 amino acids. Germline V gene lookup returns CDR1 SGHTA and CDR2 FQGNSA. Unmatched junction bases numbered 2, after V lost 1 base and J lost 6 bases. In nucleotides, the CDR3 is TGTGCCAGCAGCTTAGGAGCGGGAGGCGATACGCAGTATTTT. Translating it yields CASSLGAGGDTQYF.

This clone was recorded once. The chain joins TRBV11-2 to TRBJ2-7, with a tentative D call TRBD2 (6 bases). Trimming stripped 1 base from V and 6 bases from J, with 10 bases between. CDR1 and CDR2 (germline): SGHAT, FQNNGV. The CDR3 runs to 13 residues. The CDR3, as DNA: TGTGCCAGCAGCTTAGTTGGGGGAGGCGAGCAGTACTTC. As protein: CASSLVGGGEQYF.

This chain links TRBV28 with TRBJ2-2, with D tentatively TRBD2 (7 bases). The V gene lost 2 bases and the J gene lost 1 base, with 11 bases spanning the gap. The CDR3 has 16 amino acids. CDR1 and CDR2 (germline): MDHEN, SYDVKM. DNA of the CDR3: TGTGCCAGCAGTTTAGGGGGCGGGGGGAACACCGGGGAGCTGTTTTTT. It encodes CASSLGGGGNTGELFF. Drawing the rest from reference TRBV28 and TRBJ2-2, the complete variable domain is DVKVTQSSRYLVKRTGEKVFLECVQDMDHENMFWYRQDPGLGLRLIYFSYDVKMKEKGDIPEGYSVSREKKERFSLILESASTNQTSMYLCASSLGGGGNTGELFFGEGSRLTVL.

This clone was detected only once. V gene TRBV4-1 combines with J gene TRBJ2-6, with D hard to call. The germline V gene encodes CDR1 MGHRA and CDR2 YSYEKL. The CDR3 consists of 15 residues. Trimming stripped 0 bases from V and 3 bases from J, with 6 bases between. The CDR3 DNA follows: TGCGCCAGCAGCCAAGATCTCCTTGGGGCCAACGTCCTGACTTTC. Protein product: CASSQDLLGANVLTF.

This rearrangement joins TRBV9 to TRBJ2-3, with 8 bases identical to TRBD1. The ends lost 3 bases at V and 1 base at J; junction bases unmatched: 4. Germline V gene data show CDR1 as SGDLS and CDR2 as YYNGEE. The CDR3 consists of 15 residues. DNA of the CDR3: TGTGCCAGCAGCGAGTACAGGGGGGGCACAGATACGCAGTATTTT. Translated, it gives CASSEYRGGTDTQYF.